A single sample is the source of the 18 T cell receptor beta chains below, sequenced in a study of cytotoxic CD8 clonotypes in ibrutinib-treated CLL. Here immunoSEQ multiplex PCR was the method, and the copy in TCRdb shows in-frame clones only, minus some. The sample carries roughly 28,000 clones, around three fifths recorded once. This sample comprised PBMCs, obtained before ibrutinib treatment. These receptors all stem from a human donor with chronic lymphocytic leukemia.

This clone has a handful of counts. The CDR3 here is CASSLGSASGGYEQYF. The CDR3 coding sequence is TGCGCCAGCAGCTTAGGATCCGCTAGCGGGGGTTACGAGCAGTACTTC. The chain recombines TRBV5-1 with TRBJ2-7, with TRBD2 matching 10 bases. Trimming took 2 bases from V and 4 from J; bases not matched to a gene: 9. The CDR3 has 16 amino acids. The germline V gene has CDR1 SGHRS and CDR2 YFSETQ.

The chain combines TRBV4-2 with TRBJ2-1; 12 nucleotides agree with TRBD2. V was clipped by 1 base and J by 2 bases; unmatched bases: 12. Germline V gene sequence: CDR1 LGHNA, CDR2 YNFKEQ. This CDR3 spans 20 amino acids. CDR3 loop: CASSQAPGFLAGGPYNEQFF. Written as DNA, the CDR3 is TGTGCCAGCAGCCAAGCCCCGGGGTTTCTAGCGGGAGGGCCCTACAATGAGCAGTTCTTC.

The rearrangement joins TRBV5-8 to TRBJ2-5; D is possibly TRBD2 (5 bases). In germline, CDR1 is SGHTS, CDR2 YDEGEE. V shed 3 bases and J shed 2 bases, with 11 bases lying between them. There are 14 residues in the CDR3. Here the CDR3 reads CASSSVGRQETQYF. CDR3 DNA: TGTGCCAGCAGCTCGGTTGGGAGACAAGAGACCCAGTACTTC.

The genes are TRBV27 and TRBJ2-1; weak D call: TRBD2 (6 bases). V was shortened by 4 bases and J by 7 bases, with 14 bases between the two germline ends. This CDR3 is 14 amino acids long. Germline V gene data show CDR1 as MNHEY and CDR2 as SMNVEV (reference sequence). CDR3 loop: CASSSPTSSNEQFF. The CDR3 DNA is TGTGCCAGCAGTTCCCCGACTAGTTCGAATGAGCAGTTCTTC.

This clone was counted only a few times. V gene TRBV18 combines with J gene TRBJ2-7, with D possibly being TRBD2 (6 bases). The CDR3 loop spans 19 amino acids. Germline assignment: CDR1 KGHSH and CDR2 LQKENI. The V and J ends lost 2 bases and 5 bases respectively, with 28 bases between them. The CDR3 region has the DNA TGTGCCAGCTCACCAAACCCCCTAGGGCTTGTGGGAGGCCGGCACGAGCAGTACTTC. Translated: CASSPNPLGLVGGRHEQYF.

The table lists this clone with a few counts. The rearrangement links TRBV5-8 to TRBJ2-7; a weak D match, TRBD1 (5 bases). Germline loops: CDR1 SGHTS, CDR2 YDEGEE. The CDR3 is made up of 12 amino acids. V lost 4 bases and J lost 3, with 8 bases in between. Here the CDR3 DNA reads TGTGCCAGCAGCCTTACAGGCTACGAGCAGTACTTC. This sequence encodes CASSLTGYEQYF.

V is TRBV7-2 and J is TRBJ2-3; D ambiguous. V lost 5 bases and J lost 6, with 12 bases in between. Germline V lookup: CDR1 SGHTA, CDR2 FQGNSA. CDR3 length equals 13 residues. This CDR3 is CASSPGPTDTQYF. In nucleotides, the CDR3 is TGTGCCAGCAGCCCTGGGCCGACCGATACGCAGTATTTT.

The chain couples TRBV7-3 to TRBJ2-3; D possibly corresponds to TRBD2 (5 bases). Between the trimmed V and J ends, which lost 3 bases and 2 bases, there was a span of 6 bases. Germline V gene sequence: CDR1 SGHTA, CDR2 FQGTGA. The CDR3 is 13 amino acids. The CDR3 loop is CASSFLATDTQYF. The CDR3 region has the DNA TGTGCCAGCAGCTTTCTAGCCACAGATACGCAGTATTTT.

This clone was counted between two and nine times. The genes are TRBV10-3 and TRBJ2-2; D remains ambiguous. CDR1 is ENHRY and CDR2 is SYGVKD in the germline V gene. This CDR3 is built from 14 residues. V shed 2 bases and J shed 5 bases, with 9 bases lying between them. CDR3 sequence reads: CAISEGYETGELFF. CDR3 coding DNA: TGTGCCATCAGTGAGGGCTACGAGACCGGGGAGCTGTTTTTT.

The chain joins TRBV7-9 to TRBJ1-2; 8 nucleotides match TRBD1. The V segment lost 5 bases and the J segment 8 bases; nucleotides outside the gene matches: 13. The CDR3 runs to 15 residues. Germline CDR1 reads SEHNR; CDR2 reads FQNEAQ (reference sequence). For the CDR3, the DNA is TGTGCCAGCAGCCCCATATCAATCAGGGGGCTGGGCTACACCTTC. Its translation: CASSPISIRGLGYTF.

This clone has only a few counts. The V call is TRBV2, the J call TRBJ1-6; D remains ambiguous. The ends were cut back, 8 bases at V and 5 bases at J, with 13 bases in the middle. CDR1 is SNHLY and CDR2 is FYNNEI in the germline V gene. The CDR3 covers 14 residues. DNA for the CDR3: TGTGCCAGCTACCGGGTAGTGGATAATTCACCCCTCCACTTT. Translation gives CASYRVVDNSPLHF.

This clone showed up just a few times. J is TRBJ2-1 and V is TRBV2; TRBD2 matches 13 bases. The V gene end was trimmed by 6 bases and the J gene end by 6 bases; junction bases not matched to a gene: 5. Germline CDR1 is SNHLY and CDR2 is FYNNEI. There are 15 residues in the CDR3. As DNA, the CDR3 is TGTGCCAGCAGGGAGGGACTAGCGGGGAGCAATGAGCAGTTCTTC. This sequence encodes CASREGLAGSNEQFF.

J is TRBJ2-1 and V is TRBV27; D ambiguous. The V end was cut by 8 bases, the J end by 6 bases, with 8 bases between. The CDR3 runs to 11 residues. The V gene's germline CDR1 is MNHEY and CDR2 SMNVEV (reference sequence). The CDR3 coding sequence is TGTGCCAGCTCTCATGGCAATGAGCAGTTCTTC. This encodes CASSHGNEQFF.

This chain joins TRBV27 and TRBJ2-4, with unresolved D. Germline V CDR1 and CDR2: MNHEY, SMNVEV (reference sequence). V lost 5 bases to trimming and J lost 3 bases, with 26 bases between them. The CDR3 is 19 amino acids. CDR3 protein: CASSLGPRVAVGFKNIQYF. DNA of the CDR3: TGTGCCAGCAGTCTCGGGCCAAGGGTCGCGGTAGGGTTCAAAAACATTCAGTACTTC.

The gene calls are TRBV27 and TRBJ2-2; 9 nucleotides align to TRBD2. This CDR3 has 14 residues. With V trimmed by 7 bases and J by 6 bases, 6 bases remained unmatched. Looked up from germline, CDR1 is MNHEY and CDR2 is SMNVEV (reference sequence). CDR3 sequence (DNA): TGTGCCAGCACTTTCTTAGCGGGAGCCGGGGAGCTGTTTTTT. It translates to CASTFLAGAGELFF.

The CDR3 loop reads CASSSLASSFYEQYF. The CDR3 nucleotides read TGTGCCAGCAGCTCTCTTGCTTCAAGTTTCTACGAGCAGTACTTC. V usage is TRBV7-8 and J usage is TRBJ2-7; no clear D. Trimming took 4 bases from V and 3 from J, leaving 16 bases between them. Germline-derived CDR1 and CDR2 are SGHVS and FQNEAQ. The CDR3 is 15 amino acids.

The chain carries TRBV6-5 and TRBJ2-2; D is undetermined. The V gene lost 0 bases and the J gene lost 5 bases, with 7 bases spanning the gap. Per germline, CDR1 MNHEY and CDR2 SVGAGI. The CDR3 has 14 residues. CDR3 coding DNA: TGTGCCAGCAGTTACTCGTCTGGAACCGGGGAGCTGTTTTTT. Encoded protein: CASSYSSGTGELFF.

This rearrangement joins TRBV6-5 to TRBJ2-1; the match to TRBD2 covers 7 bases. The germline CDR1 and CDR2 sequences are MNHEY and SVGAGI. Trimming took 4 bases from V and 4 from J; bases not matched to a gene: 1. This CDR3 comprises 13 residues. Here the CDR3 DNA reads TGTGCCAGCAGTTTTAGCGGGTACAATGAGCAGTTCTTC. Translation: CASSFSGYNEQFF.